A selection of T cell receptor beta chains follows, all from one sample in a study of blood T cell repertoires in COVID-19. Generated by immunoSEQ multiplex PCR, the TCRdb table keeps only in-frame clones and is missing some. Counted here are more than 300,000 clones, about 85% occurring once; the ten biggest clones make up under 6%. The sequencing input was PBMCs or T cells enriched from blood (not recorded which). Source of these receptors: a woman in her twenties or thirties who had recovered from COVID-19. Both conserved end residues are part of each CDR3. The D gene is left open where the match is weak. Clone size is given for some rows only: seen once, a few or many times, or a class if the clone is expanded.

CDR3 DNA: TGTGCCAGCAGTTACTCGATGACTCCCGGCACCCTCCACTTT; CDR3 protein: CASSYSMTPGTLHF; D gene: NA; V gene: TRBV6-5; J gene: TRBJ1-6; CDR3 length: 14; clone size: NA
CDR3 DNA: TGTGCCACGCGGGAACAGACCCCAGATACGCAGTATTTT; CDR3 protein: CATREQTPDTQYF; D gene: NA; V gene: TRBV2; J gene: TRBJ2-3; CDR3 length: 13; clone size: NA
CDR3 DNA: TGTGCCAGCAGCCTCGGGACACCCCAAGAGACCCAGTACTTC; CDR3 protein: CASSLGTPQETQYF; D gene: NA; V gene: TRBV5-6; J gene: TRBJ2-5; CDR3 length: 14; clone size: once
CDR3 DNA: TGTGCCAGCAGCCTGGGGGCAGGGCGTGATTCACCCCTCCACTTT; CDR3 protein: CASSLGAGRDSPLHF; D gene: NA; V gene: TRBV7-9; J gene: TRBJ1-6; CDR3 length: 15; clone size: NA
CDR3 DNA: TGTGCCAGCAGTTATGTTCGACAGAACACTGAAGCTTTCTTT; CDR3 protein: CASSYVRQNTEAFF; D gene: NA; V gene: TRBV6-5; J gene: TRBJ1-1; CDR3 length: 14; clone size: NA
CDR3 DNA: TGCAGCGCGGGGACTAGCGGGGGAACAGAGACCCAGTACTTC; CDR3 protein: CSAGTSGGTETQYF; D gene: TRBD2; V gene: TRBV29-1; J gene: TRBJ2-5; CDR3 length: 14; clone size: NA
CDR3 DNA: TGCGCCAGCAGCCGAACGACAGGGGGTACTGAAGCTTTCTTT; CDR3 protein: CASSRTTGGTEAFF; D gene: TRBD1; V gene: TRBV4-3; J gene: TRBJ1-1; CDR3 length: 14; clone size: NA
CDR3 DNA: TGTGCCAGCAGCTTAAAGGGGGCTTATTCACCCCTCCACTTT; CDR3 protein: CASSLKGAYSPLHF; D gene: TRBD1; V gene: TRBV7-9; J gene: TRBJ1-6; CDR3 length: 14; clone size: NA
CDR3 DNA: TGCGCCAGCAGCGTATCGGGACAGGGTTACTATGGCTACACCTTC; CDR3 protein: CASSVSGQGYYGYTF; D gene: TRBD1; V gene: TRBV5-1; J gene: TRBJ1-2; CDR3 length: 15; clone size: NA
CDR3 DNA: TGCGCCAGCAGCCAAGGGTTATGGGACAGGTACAATGAGCAGTTCTTC; CDR3 protein: CASSQGLWDRYNEQFF; D gene: TRBD1; V gene: TRBV4-1; J gene: TRBJ2-1; CDR3 length: 16; clone size: NA
CDR3 DNA: TGTGCCAGCAGTTCACAGGGCCCCGTTAATGAGCAGTTCTTC; CDR3 protein: CASSSQGPVNEQFF; D gene: NA; V gene: TRBV6-5; J gene: TRBJ2-1; CDR3 length: 14; clone size: NA
CDR3 DNA: TGTGCCAGCAGCTTAGCGAAGGGGGCCGGGGAGCTGTTTTTT; CDR3 protein: CASSLAKGAGELFF; D gene: NA; V gene: TRBV7-2; J gene: TRBJ2-2; CDR3 length: 14; clone size: once
CDR3 DNA: TGTGCCAGCAGCCAAGCGGGCAGGGACTACACCTTC; CDR3 protein: CASSQAGRDYTF; D gene: NA; V gene: TRBV4-2; J gene: TRBJ1-2; CDR3 length: 12; clone size: NA
CDR3 DNA: TGTGCCACCTCGGGGGGACTGGAAACTAGCACAGATACGCAGTATTTT; CDR3 protein: CATSGGLETSTDTQYF; D gene: TRBD2; V gene: TRBV2; J gene: TRBJ2-3; CDR3 length: 16; clone size: NA
CDR3 DNA: TGTGCCAGTAGTATGGGGGCCAGGGGAGTCGGCTACACCTTC; CDR3 protein: CASSMGARGVGYTF; D gene: NA; V gene: TRBV19; J gene: TRBJ1-2; CDR3 length: 14; clone size: NA
CDR3 DNA: TGTGCCAGCAGTGTCACAGGGGTGAACACTGAAGCTTTCTTT; CDR3 protein: CASSVTGVNTEAFF; D gene: TRBD1; V gene: TRBV2; J gene: TRBJ1-1; CDR3 length: 14; clone size: NA
CDR3 DNA: TGTGCCAGCAGTCCCGCGGGGGCCCTGTACCAAGAGACCCAGTACTTC; CDR3 protein: CASSPAGALYQETQYF; D gene: NA; V gene: TRBV27; J gene: TRBJ2-5; CDR3 length: 16; clone size: NA
CDR3 DNA: TGTGCCAGTAGTATAGTAGGGGAGGGAAATCAGCCCCAGCATTTT; CDR3 protein: CASSIVGEGNQPQHF; D gene: NA; V gene: TRBV19; J gene: TRBJ1-5; CDR3 length: 15; clone size: NA
CDR3 DNA: TGTGCCACCTCCCGGGGGGCAACCATAAACACTGAAGCTTTCTTT; CDR3 protein: CATSRGATINTEAFF; D gene: NA; V gene: TRBV11-1; J gene: TRBJ1-1; CDR3 length: 15; clone size: NA
CDR3 DNA: TGTGCCAGCAGCGACAGGGTGGACTATGGCTACACCTTC; CDR3 protein: CASSDRVDYGYTF; D gene: TRBD1; V gene: TRBV7-2; J gene: TRBJ1-2; CDR3 length: 13; clone size: NA
CDR3 DNA: TGTGCCAGCAGTTACGCGGGGGGCTTCAATGAGCAGTTCTTC; CDR3 protein: CASSYAGGFNEQFF; D gene: TRBD2; V gene: TRBV6-5; J gene: TRBJ2-1; CDR3 length: 14; clone size: NA
CDR3 DNA: TGTGCCAGCAGCGAAGCCGGGAGGAGCACCGGGGAGCTGTTTTTT; CDR3 protein: CASSEAGRSTGELFF; D gene: TRBD2; V gene: TRBV11-3; J gene: TRBJ2-2; CDR3 length: 15; clone size: few
CDR3 DNA: TGTGCCAGTAGTCCTTGGACAGGGGGTGAGGGAACTGAAGCTTTCTTT; CDR3 protein: CASSPWTGGEGTEAFF; D gene: TRBD1; V gene: TRBV19; J gene: TRBJ1-1; CDR3 length: 16; clone size: NA
CDR3 DNA: TGCGCCAGCAGCCAAGAGGGACAGAGAGCCAAAAACATTCAGTACTTC; CDR3 protein: CASSQEGQRAKNIQYF; D gene: TRBD1; V gene: TRBV4-1; J gene: TRBJ2-4; CDR3 length: 16; clone size: NA
CDR3 DNA: TGTGCCAGCAGCCCCACGGACAGGGGGCATTTTAGACTAGCAAATGAGCAGTTCTTC; CDR3 protein: CASSPTDRGHFRLANEQFF; D gene: TRBD1; V gene: TRBV9; J gene: TRBJ2-1; CDR3 length: 19; clone size: NA
CDR3 DNA: TGTGCCAGCAGTTACTCGGCAGGGAAGGATGGCTACACCTTC; CDR3 protein: CASSYSAGKDGYTF; D gene: NA; V gene: TRBV6-6; J gene: TRBJ1-2; CDR3 length: 14; clone size: NA
CDR3 DNA: TGTGCCAGCAGTTACCAGGGCCCGGGTCAGCCCCAGCATTTT; CDR3 protein: CASSYQGPGQPQHF; D gene: NA; V gene: TRBV6-5; J gene: TRBJ1-5; CDR3 length: 14; clone size: NA
CDR3 DNA: TGTGCCTGGAGTAAACGACGCCGGGATCCTGGTCTGAACGAGCAGTACTTC; CDR3 protein: CAWSKRRRDPGLNEQYF; D gene: NA; V gene: TRBV30; J gene: TRBJ2-7; CDR3 length: 17; clone size: NA
CDR3 DNA: TGTGCCAGCAGCTTCCTCCCCCTGACAGGGAACTATGGCTACACCTTC; CDR3 protein: CASSFLPLTGNYGYTF; D gene: TRBD1; V gene: TRBV5-5; J gene: TRBJ1-2; CDR3 length: 16; clone size: NA
CDR3 DNA: TGCAGCGTAGTCGGGGGTGCGGTGTACGAGCAGTACTTC; CDR3 protein: CSVVGGAVYEQYF; D gene: NA; V gene: TRBV29-1; J gene: TRBJ2-7; CDR3 length: 13; clone size: NA
CDR3 DNA: TGTGCCAGTAGTATCGGCGGGGCCCTAAACAATGAGCAGTTCTTC; CDR3 protein: CASSIGGALNNEQFF; D gene: NA; V gene: TRBV19; J gene: TRBJ2-1; CDR3 length: 15; clone size: NA
CDR3 DNA: TGTGCCAGCACTTTGGACAGAGTGAACACTGAAGCTTTCTTT; CDR3 protein: CASTLDRVNTEAFF; D gene: NA; V gene: TRBV28; J gene: TRBJ1-1; CDR3 length: 14; clone size: few
CDR3 DNA: TGTGCCATCAGTGCCGGCAGGGGGATTAGTGGCTACACCTTC; CDR3 protein: CAISAGRGISGYTF; D gene: TRBD1; V gene: TRBV10-3; J gene: TRBJ1-2; CDR3 length: 14; clone size: NA